Presented here are 22 T cell receptor beta chains from one specimen sequenced in a study of ipilimumab plus nivolumab after autologous stem cell transplantation. Sequencing used immunoSEQ multiplex PCR; TCRdb keeps in-frame clones, though not all of them. The sample has 43,000 or so clones, over 75% seen once. Sequenced here: PBMCs, sampled in a trial of ipilimumab plus nivolumab as post-transplant consolidation. The source is a male donor with multiple myeloma.

This chain joins TRBV7-2 and TRBJ2-7, with D perhaps TRBD2 (7 bases). The germline V and J ends were trimmed by 2 bases and 4 bases, with 24 bases remaining between them. The CDR3 loop spans 18 amino acids. Germline CDR1 reads SGHTA; CDR2 reads FQGNSA. The CDR3 region has the DNA TGTGCCAGCAGCTTATTGGGTGGGAGGGGGGCCCCAGGGTACGAGCAGTACTTC. Translation: CASSLLGGRGAPGYEQYF.

The chain has TRBV6-4 and TRBJ1-6; D is undetermined. Looked up from germline, CDR1 is MRHNA and CDR2 is SNTAGT. This CDR3 is 16 amino acids long. The ends were cut back, 6 bases at V and 9 bases at J, with 21 bases in the middle. The DNA for the CDR3 is TGTGCCAGCAGCCGGATGTATAACGACCCATCTTCACCCCTCCACTTT. Its protein product is CASSRMYNDPSSPLHF.

The chain recombines TRBV10-3 with TRBJ2-5; TRBD1 agrees at 8 bases. The CDR3 spans 14 residues. Germline values: CDR1 ENHRY, CDR2 SYGVKD. V was clipped by 5 bases and J by 5 bases; unmatched bases: 7. The CDR3 bases are TGTGCCATCAGTTCTCAGGGGGCGGGCGAGACCCAGTACTTC. Amino acids: CAISSQGAGETQYF.

This chain's CDR3 is CASSQRGLSGNTIYF. The DNA for the CDR3 is TGTGCCAGTAGCCAACGGGGCCTCTCTGGAAACACCATATATTTT. This chain connects TRBV19 to TRBJ1-3; tentative D call: TRBD1 (5 bases). Germline assignment: CDR1 LNHDA and CDR2 SQIVND (reference sequence). Between the trimmed V and J ends, which lost 6 bases and 0 bases, there was a span of 12 bases. This CDR3 contains 15 residues.

Comment on this clone: The junction departs from the called germline gene at one end, perhaps through a read error. The J gene is TRBJ2-4, the V gene TRBV6-1; perhaps TRBD1 as D (5 bases). CDR3 length: 12 residues. The germline CDR1 and CDR2 sequences are MNHNS and SASEGT. The CDR3 loop is CASSTPGPREDF. CDR3 coding DNA: TGTGCCAGCAGTACCCCCGGACCCAGGGAAGACTTC.

V is TRBV2 and J is TRBJ2-1; no firm D call. The germline CDR1 and CDR2 sequences are SNHLY and FYNNEI. The CDR3 is 15 amino acids. V gave up 8 bases and J gave up 5 bases, with 19 bases separating them. The CDR3 nucleotides read TGTGCCAGCGGTCCGCCTGCGGCGCAGAACAATGAGCAGTTCTTC. Translated, it gives CASGPPAAQNNEQFF.

The rearrangement joins TRBV7-3 to TRBJ1-1; possibly TRBD1 for D (6 bases). This CDR3 is built from 18 residues. Per germline, CDR1 SGHTA and CDR2 FQGTGA. The ends were cut back, 0 bases at V and 0 bases at J, with 17 bases in the middle. The CDR3 sequence: CASSLTGTIFNLNTEAFF. CDR3 DNA sequence: TGTGCCAGCAGCTTAACGGGGACAATCTTTAACCTGAACACTGAAGCTTTCTTT.

This clone was seen a handful of times. V usage is TRBV5-1 and J usage is TRBJ1-1; D gene unclear. This CDR3 is built from 12 residues. Between the trimmed V and J ends, which lost 4 bases and 7 bases, there was a span of 11 bases. Per the germline V gene, CDR1 is SGHRS and CDR2 is YFSETQ. CDR3 bases: TGCGCCAGCAGCGGGAGGGCGGGTGAAGCTTTCTTT. It codes for CASSGRAGEAFF.

V gene TRBV29-1 combines with J gene TRBJ1-4; no firm D call. Germline assignment: CDR1 SQVTM and CDR2 ANQGSEA. Trimming cost V 7 bases and J 0 bases, with 9 bases left between them. This CDR3 has 13 residues. The CDR3 reads CSAVRATNEKLFF. Here the CDR3 DNA reads TGCAGCGCCGTCAGAGCAACTAATGAAAAACTGTTTTTT.

This clone was seen only a few times. This chain links TRBV4-1 with TRBJ1-1; a weak D match, TRBD1 (5 bases). Per the germline V gene, CDR1 is MGHRA and CDR2 is YSYEKL. V lost 5 bases and J lost 5, with 18 bases in between. This CDR3 contains 15 residues. The CDR3 sequence: CASSYGRGEGTEAFF. In DNA, the CDR3 is TGCGCCAGCAGCTATGGTAGGGGCGAGGGGACTGAAGCTTTCTTT.

Relative to its sample, this clone is medium-sized (0.01 to 0.1%). The rearrangement links TRBV6-5 to TRBJ1-2; D gene unclear. The V and J ends lost 7 bases and 3 bases respectively, with 12 bases between them. Per the germline V gene, CDR1 is MNHEY and CDR2 is SVGAGI. The CDR3 extends over 13 amino acids. CDR3 sequence (DNA): TGTGCCAGCACCTTCGGACGGGACTATGGCTACACCTTC. Its translation is CASTFGRDYGYTF.

The chain links TRBV19 to TRBJ2-7; 10 bases are a match to TRBD1. Per germline, CDR1 LNHDA and CDR2 SQIVND (reference sequence). The junction had 7 bases not matched to a gene; V was cut back by 5 bases and J by 6 bases. This CDR3 is 14 amino acids long. The CDR3, as DNA: TGTGCCAGTAGTCCCGGGACAGGGGCCAGCGAGCAGTACTTC. Amino acid sequence: CASSPGTGASEQYF.

The CDR3 reads CASSFAPTDTQYF. DNA for the CDR3: TGTGCCAGCAGCTTCGCGCCCACAGATACGCAGTATTTT. The chain is built from TRBV7-3 and TRBJ2-3; D remains unclear. From germline, CDR1 is SGHTA and CDR2 FQGTGA. V was cut by 3 bases and J by 2 bases, with 6 bases left in between. The length of the CDR3 is 13 residues.

The V call is TRBV7-3, the J call TRBJ2-2, with D possibly being TRBD1 (5 bases). V lost 5 bases and J lost 2, with 12 bases in between. Germline V gene data show CDR1 as SGHTA and CDR2 as FQGTGA. This CDR3 is built from 15 residues. CDR3 amino acids: CASSPMTVNTGELFF. CDR3 sequence (DNA): TGTGCCAGCAGCCCCATGACAGTCAACACCGGGGAGCTGTTTTTT.

The V gene is TRBV27, the J gene TRBJ2-1; D possibly corresponds to TRBD2 (5 bases). Germline V gives CDR1 MNHEY, CDR2 SMNVEV (reference sequence). V lost 11 bases, J lost 2 bases, and 10 bases lay in between. The CDR3 extends over 12 amino acids. CDR3 in amino acids: CAAGRAYNEQFF. In nucleotides, the CDR3 is TGTGCCGCGGGCCGGGCCTACAATGAGCAGTTCTTC.

The rearrangement joins TRBV30 to TRBJ2-2; 8 bases are a match to TRBD2. The V segment lost 0 bases and the J segment 5 bases; nucleotides outside the gene matches: 2. CDR1 GTSNPN and CDR2 SVGIG come from the germline V gene (reference sequence). CDR3 length: 14 residues. The CDR3 here is CAWSVTSGTGELFF. The DNA for the CDR3 is TGTGCCTGGAGTGTAACTAGCGGAACCGGGGAGCTGTTTTTT.

The chain uses TRBV6-4 and TRBJ2-3; weak D call: TRBD2 (6 bases). V was cut by 10 bases and J by 0 bases, with 17 bases left in between. CDR3 size: 15 residues. CDR1 is MRHNA and CDR2 is SNTAGT in the germline V gene. CDR3 DNA: TGTGCCACCTCTCAGGGACTTATTAGCACAGATACGCAGTATTTT. It codes for CATSQGLISTDTQYF.

The chain has TRBV2 and TRBJ1-6; no clear D. The CDR3 consists of 14 residues. Germline V CDR1 and CDR2: SNHLY, FYNNEI. V was pared by 5 bases and J by 0 bases, with 5 bases between. The DNA of the CDR3 is TGTGCCAGCAGTCGCTTCTCCTATAATTCACCCCTCCACTTT. This gives the protein CASSRFSYNSPLHF.

The chain links TRBV7-9 to TRBJ2-1; TRBD2 agrees at 7 bases. Per the germline V gene, CDR1 is SEHNR and CDR2 is FQNEAQ (reference sequence). The CDR3 sequence is 18 residues long. V was pared by 0 bases and J by 0 bases, with 8 bases of the junction left unmatched. CDR3 sequence reads: CASSLARASGSSYNEQFF. The CDR3 nucleotides are TGTGCCAGCAGCTTAGCGAGGGCTAGCGGCAGCTCCTACAATGAGCAGTTCTTC.

The chain joins TRBV6-1 to TRBJ2-2; D ambiguous. The CDR3 is 15 amino acids. The germline CDR1 and CDR2 sequences are MNHNS and SASEGT. The V gene lost 3 bases and the J gene lost 0 bases, with 8 bases spanning the gap. Here the CDR3 reads CASSDGRANTGELFF. In DNA, the CDR3 is TGTGCCAGCAGTGATGGAAGGGCGAACACCGGGGAGCTGTTTTTT.

This clone came up once. The chain couples TRBV5-1 to TRBJ2-3; D perhaps matches TRBD1 (6 bases). In germline, CDR1 is SGHRS, CDR2 YFSETQ. V shed 0 bases and J shed 0 bases, with 11 bases lying between them. The length of the CDR3 is 16 residues. The CDR3: CASSLAGDASTDTQYF. CDR3 nucleotide sequence: TGCGCCAGCAGCTTGGCAGGGGACGCTAGCACAGATACGCAGTATTTT. The full variable domain, rest sourced from reference TRBV5-1 and TRBJ2-3, is KAGVTQTPRYLIKTRGQQVTLSCSPISGHRSVSWYQQTPGQGLQFLFEYFSETQRNKGNFPGRFSGRQFSNSRSEMNVSTLELGDSALYLCASSLAGDASTDTQYFGPGTRLTVL.

The chain recombines TRBV19 with TRBJ2-6; 7 bases are a match to TRBD1. Looked up from germline, CDR1 is LNHDA and CDR2 is SQIVND (reference sequence). V was pared by 9 bases and J by 1 base, with 15 bases of the junction left unmatched. The CDR3 sequence is 18 residues long. In nucleotides, the CDR3 is TGTGCCAGCCGGGACAGCGCATTACCCCCTTCTGGGGCCAACGTCCTGACTTTC. Translation gives CASRDSALPPSGANVLTF.